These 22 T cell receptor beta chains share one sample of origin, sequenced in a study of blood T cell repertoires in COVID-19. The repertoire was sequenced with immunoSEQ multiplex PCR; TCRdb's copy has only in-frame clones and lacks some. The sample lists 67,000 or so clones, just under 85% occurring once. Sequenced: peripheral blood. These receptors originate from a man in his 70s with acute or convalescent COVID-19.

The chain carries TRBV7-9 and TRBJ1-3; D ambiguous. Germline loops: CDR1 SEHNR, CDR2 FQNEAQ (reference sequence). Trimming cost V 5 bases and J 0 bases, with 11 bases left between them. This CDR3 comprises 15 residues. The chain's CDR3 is CASSPEAGSGNTIYF. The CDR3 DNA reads TGTGCCAGCAGCCCCGAGGCTGGCTCTGGAAACACCATATATTTT.

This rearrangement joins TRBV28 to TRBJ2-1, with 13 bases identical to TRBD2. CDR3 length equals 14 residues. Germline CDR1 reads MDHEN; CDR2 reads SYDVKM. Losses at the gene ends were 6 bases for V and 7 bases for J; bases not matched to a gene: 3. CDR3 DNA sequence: TGTGCCAGCAGCTGGGGACTAGCGGGGAATGAGCAGTTCTTC. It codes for CASSWGLAGNEQFF.

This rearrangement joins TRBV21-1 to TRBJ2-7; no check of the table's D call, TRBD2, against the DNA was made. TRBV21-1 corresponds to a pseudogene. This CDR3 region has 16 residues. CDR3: CPSSNAGGGGPGEQYF. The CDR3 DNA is TGTCCCAGCAGCAACGCGGGGGGCGGGGGTCCCGGGGAGCAGTACTTC.

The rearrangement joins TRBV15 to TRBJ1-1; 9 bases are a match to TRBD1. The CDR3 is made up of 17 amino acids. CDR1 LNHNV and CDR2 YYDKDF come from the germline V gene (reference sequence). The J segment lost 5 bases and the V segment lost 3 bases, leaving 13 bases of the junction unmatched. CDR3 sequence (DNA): TGTGCCACCAGCAGGGAAGGAACAGGGGGCATGCGAACTGAAGCTTTCTTT. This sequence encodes CATSREGTGGMRTEAFF.

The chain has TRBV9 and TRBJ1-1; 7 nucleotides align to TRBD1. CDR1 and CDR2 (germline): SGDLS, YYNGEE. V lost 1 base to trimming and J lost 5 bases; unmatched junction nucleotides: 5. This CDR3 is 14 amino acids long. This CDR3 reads CASSVQGDWTEAFF. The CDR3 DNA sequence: TGTGCCAGCAGCGTACAGGGGGATTGGACTGAAGCTTTCTTT.

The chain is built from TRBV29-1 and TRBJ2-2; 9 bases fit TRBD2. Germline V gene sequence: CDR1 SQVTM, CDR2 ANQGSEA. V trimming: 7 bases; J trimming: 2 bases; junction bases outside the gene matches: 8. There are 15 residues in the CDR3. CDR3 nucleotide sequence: TGCAGCGCCAACGGGCTAGCGGGAAACACCGGGGAGCTGTTTTTT. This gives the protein CSANGLAGNTGELFF.

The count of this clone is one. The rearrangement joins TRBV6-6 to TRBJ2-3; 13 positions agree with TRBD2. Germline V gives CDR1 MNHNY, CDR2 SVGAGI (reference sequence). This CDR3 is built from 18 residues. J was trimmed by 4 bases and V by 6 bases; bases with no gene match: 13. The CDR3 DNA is TGTGCCAGCAGCCGACCCGGACTAGCGGGAGTATCCGCAGATACGCAGTATTTT. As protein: CASSRPGLAGVSADTQYF.

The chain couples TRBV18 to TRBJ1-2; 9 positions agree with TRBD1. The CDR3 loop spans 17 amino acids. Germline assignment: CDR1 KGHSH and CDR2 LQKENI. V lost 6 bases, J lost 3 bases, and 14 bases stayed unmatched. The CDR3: CASSPGTGSAGDYGYTF. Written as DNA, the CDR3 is TGTGCCAGCTCGCCAGGGACAGGGTCCGCGGGGGACTATGGCTACACCTTC.

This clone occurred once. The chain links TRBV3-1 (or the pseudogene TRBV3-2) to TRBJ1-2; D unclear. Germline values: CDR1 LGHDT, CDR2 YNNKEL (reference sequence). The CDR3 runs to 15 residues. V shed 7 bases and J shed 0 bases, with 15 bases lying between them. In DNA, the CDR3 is TGTGCCAGCACCCCGTCGGAGGGAGCTAACTATGGCTACACCTTC. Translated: CASTPSEGANYGYTF.

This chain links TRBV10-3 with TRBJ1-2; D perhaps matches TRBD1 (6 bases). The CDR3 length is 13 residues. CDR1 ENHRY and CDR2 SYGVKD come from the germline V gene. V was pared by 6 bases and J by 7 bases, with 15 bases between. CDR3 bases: TGTGCCATCAGCTTACAGGGTGACAGTGGCTACACCTTC. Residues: CAISLQGDSGYTF.

This chain's CDR3 is CASGHGGQGHYEQYF. The CDR3 region has the DNA TGTGCCAGCGGCCATGGGGGACAGGGCCACTACGAGCAGTACTTC. V is TRBV27 and J is TRBJ2-7; TRBD1 matches at 9 bases. The CDR3 has 15 amino acids. Germline assignment: CDR1 MNHEY and CDR2 SMNVEV (reference sequence). Unmatched junction bases numbered 11, after V lost 8 bases and J lost 3 bases.

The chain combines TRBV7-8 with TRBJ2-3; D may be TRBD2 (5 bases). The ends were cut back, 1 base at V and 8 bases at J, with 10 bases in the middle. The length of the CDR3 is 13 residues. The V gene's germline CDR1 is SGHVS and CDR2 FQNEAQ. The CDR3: CASSLGLPGTQYF. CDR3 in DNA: TGTGCCAGCAGCTTAGGACTACCGGGTACGCAGTATTTT.

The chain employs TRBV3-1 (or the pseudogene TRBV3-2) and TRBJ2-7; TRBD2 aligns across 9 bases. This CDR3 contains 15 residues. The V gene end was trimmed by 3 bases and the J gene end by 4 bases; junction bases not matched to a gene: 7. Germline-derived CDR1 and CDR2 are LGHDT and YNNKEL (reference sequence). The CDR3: CASSHETSGHYEQYF. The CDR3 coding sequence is TGTGCCAGCAGCCACGAGACTAGCGGCCATTACGAGCAGTACTTC.

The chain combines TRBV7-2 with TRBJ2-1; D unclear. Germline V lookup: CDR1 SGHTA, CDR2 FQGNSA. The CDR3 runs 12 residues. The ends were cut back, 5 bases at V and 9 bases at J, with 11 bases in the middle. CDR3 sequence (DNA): TGTGCCAGCAGCGCTTACATTGGTGAGCAGTTCTTC. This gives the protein CASSAYIGEQFF.

CDR3 bases: TGTGCCAGCTCACCCCTGACAGGAGCTAACTATGGCTACACCTTC. Its translation: CASSPLTGANYGYTF. The V gene is TRBV18, the J gene TRBJ1-2; perhaps TRBD1 as D (6 bases). CDR3 size: 15 residues. In germline, CDR1 is KGHSH, CDR2 LQKENI. Trimming removed 3 bases from V and 0 bases from J, with 11 bases in between.

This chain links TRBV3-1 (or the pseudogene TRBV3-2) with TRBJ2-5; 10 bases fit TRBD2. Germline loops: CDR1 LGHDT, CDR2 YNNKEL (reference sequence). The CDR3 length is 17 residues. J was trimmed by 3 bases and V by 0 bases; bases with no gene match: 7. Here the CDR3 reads CASSQDPFGTSEETQYF. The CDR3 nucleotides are TGTGCCAGCAGCCAAGATCCTTTCGGGACTAGCGAAGAGACCCAGTACTTC.

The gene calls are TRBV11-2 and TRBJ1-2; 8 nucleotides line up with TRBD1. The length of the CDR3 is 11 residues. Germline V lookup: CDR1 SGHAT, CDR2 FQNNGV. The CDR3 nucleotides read TGTGCATCGCCAGGGGGCGATGGCTACACCTTC. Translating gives CASPGGDGYTF. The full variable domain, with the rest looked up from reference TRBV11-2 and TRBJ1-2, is EAGVAQSPRYKIIEKRQSVAFWCNPISGHATLYWYQQILGQGPKLLIQFQNNGVVDDSQLPKDRFSAERLKGVDSTLKIQPAKLEDSAVYLCASPGGDGYTFGSGTRLTVV.

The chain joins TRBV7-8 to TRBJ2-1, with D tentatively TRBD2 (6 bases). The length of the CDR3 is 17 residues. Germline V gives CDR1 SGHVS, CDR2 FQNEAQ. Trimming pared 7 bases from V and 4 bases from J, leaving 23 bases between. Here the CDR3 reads CASTLRELPGAYNEQFF. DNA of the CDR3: TGTGCCAGCACGCTTCGGGAACTTCCGGGAGCTTACAATGAGCAGTTCTTC.

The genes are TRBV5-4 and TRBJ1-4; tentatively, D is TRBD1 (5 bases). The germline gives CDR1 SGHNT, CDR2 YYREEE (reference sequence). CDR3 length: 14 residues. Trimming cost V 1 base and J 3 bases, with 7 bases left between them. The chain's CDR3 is CASSLQGSNEKLFF. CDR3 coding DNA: TGTGCCAGCAGCTTGCAGGGATCTAATGAAAAACTGTTTTTT.

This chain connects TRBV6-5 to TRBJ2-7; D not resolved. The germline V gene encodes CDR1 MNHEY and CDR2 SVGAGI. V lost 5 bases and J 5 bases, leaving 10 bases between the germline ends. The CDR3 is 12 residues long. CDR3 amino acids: CASSRDMDEQYF. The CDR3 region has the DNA TGTGCCAGCAGTCGCGATATGGACGAGCAGTACTTC.

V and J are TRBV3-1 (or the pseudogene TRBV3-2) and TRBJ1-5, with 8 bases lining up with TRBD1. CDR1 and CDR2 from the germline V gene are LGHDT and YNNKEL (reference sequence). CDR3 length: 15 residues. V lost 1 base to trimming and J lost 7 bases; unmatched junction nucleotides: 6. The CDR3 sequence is CASSQGSGGYQPQHF. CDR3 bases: TGTGCCAGCAGCCAAGGCTCAGGGGGCTACCAGCCCCAGCATTTT.

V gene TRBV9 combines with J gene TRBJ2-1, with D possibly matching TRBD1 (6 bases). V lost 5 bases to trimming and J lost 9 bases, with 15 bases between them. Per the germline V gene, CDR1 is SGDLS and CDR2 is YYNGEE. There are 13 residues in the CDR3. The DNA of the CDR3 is TGTGCCAGCAGGATGGGGACATCGGGTGAGCAGTTCTTC. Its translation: CASRMGTSGEQFF. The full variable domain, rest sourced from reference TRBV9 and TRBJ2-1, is DSGVTQTPKHLITATGQRVTLRCSPRSGDLSVYWYQQSLDQGLQFLIQYYNGEERAKGNILERFSAQQFPDLHSELNLSSLELGDSALYFCASRMGTSGEQFFGPGTRLTVL.